The 22 T cell receptor beta chains in this list originate from one sample, sequenced in a study of T cells in narcolepsy. Some clones are missing from TCRdb's copy, which holds only in-frame ones; the method was immunoSEQ multiplex PCR. The sample contains some 30,000 clones, 80% to 85% of which appear only once. Sequencing was performed on memory (CD45RA-) CD4+ T cells from blood. The receptor source for this set is a human donor in good health.

The chain couples TRBV7-2 to TRBJ1-6; 10 positions match TRBD1. V trimming: 5 bases; J trimming: 8 bases; junction bases outside the gene matches: 6. The CDR3 is 15 residues long. Germline V gene lookup returns CDR1 SGHTA and CDR2 FQGNSA. CDR3 in DNA: TGTGCCAGCAGCCCAGAAGGGACAGGGGATTCACCCCTCCACTTT. Its protein is CASSPEGTGDSPLHF. The variable domain in full, with the rest retrieved from reference TRBV7-2 and TRBJ1-6, is GAGVSQSPSNKVTEKGKDVELRCDPISGHTALYWYRQSLGQGLEFLIYFQGNSAPDKSGLPSDRFSAERTGGSVSTLTIQRTQQEDSAVYLCASSPEGTGDSPLHFGNGTRLTVT.

V usage is TRBV5-1 and J usage is TRBJ1-2; 7 bases line up with TRBD1. The CDR3 contains 13 residues. Trimming removed 3 bases from V and 4 bases from J; junction bases left unmatched: 3. Germline CDR1 reads SGHRS; CDR2 reads YFSETQ. CDR3 bases: TGCGCCAGCAGCTCCGGGACAGCCTATGGCTACACCTTC. This codes for CASSSGTAYGYTF.

The chain is built from TRBV19 and TRBJ1-6; D not certain. The germline CDR1 and CDR2 sequences are LNHDA and SQIVND (reference sequence). The V end lost 3 bases, the J end lost 0 bases, and 18 bases lay between the germline ends. CDR3 length equals 19 residues. The CDR3 DNA reads as TGTGCCAGTAGTATCCCCCCGGGCCTTGAGAGCTCCTATAATTCACCCCTCCACTTT. Translated: CASSIPPGLESSYNSPLHF. The full variable domain, in which reference TRBV19 and TRBJ1-6 provide the parts outside the CDR3, is DGGITQSPKYLFRKEGQNVTLSCEQNLNHDAMYWYRQDPGQGLRLIYYSQIVNDFQKGDIAEGYSVSREKKESFPLTVTSAQKNPTAFYLCASSIPPGLESSYNSPLHFGNGTRLTVT.

The V gene is TRBV4-1, the J gene TRBJ2-5; D is perhaps TRBD1 or TRBD2 (5 bases each). Between the trimmed V and J ends, which lost 3 bases and 4 bases, there was a span of 12 bases. CDR1 is MGHRA, CDR2 YSYEKL, per germline. This CDR3 region has 14 residues. This CDR3 is CASSHGRAGETQYF. In DNA form, the CDR3 reads TGCGCCAGCAGCCATGGCAGGGCGGGAGAGACCCAGTACTTC.

The CDR3 DNA reads TGTGCCAGCAGTCCGACAGGCCCTAGCAATCAGCCCCAGCATTTT. Translating it yields CASSPTGPSNQPQHF. The rearrangement joins TRBV6-5 to TRBJ1-5, with a tentative D call TRBD1 (6 bases). Per germline, CDR1 MNHEY and CDR2 SVGAGI. The CDR3 has 15 amino acids. Trimming shortened V by 5 bases and J by 0 bases, and 11 bases separated the two germline ends.

The rearrangement joins TRBV21-1 to TRBJ1-4; the D segment call TRBD1 is taken from the table without a DNA check. TRBV21-1 is a listed pseudogene. The CDR3 spans 14 residues. CDR3 in DNA: TGTGCCAGCACCACCAGCCAGGCGAATGAAAAACTGTTTTTT. Protein product: CASTTSQANEKLFF.

The chain joins TRBV11-2 to TRBJ2-3, with 12 bases that match TRBD2. V lost 8 bases, J lost 3 bases, and 9 bases stayed unmatched. Germline CDR1 and CDR2: SGHAT and FQNNGV. This CDR3 comprises 16 residues. CDR3 sequence reads: CASGLAGGPGTDTQYF. The DNA for the CDR3 is TGTGCCAGCGGCCTAGCGGGGGGGCCTGGAACAGATACGCAGTATTTT.

V and J are TRBV7-9 and TRBJ2-1; D might be TRBD2 (5 bases). Germline V gene sequence: CDR1 SEHNR, CDR2 FQNEAQ (reference sequence). V shed 6 bases and J shed 2 bases, with 20 bases lying between them. The CDR3 has 17 residues. CDR3 bases: TGTGCCAGCAGTCCGCGGGCGGCAGCCCCCGCCTACAATGAGCAGTTCTTC. Translating gives CASSPRAAAPAYNEQFF.

The genes are TRBV5-4 and TRBJ2-1; a weak D match, TRBD2 (5 bases). Germline loops: CDR1 SGHNT, CDR2 YYREEE (reference sequence). The CDR3 runs to 11 residues. Deletions cut 3 bases from V and 9 bases from J, with 7 bases between. CDR3 region: CASSSGIEQFF. DNA for the CDR3: TGTGCCAGCAGCTCGGGAATTGAGCAGTTCTTC. Full variable domain (rest looked up from reference TRBV5-4 and TRBJ2-1): ETGVTQSPTHLIKTRGQQVTLRCSSQSGHNTVSWYQQALGQGPQFIFQYYREEENGRGNFPPRFSGLQFPNYSSELNVNALELDDSALYLCASSSGIEQFFGPGTRLTVL.

The chain employs TRBV6-5 and TRBJ2-7; tentatively, D is TRBD1 (5 bases). Germline V lookup: CDR1 MNHEY, CDR2 SVGAGI. Deletions cut 6 bases from V and 6 bases from J, with 9 bases between. This CDR3 spans 11 amino acids. In DNA, the CDR3 is TGTGCCAGCAGGCAGGGTTTCGAGCAGTACGTC. Protein sequence: CASRQGFEQYV.

The rearrangement joins TRBV11-2 to TRBJ2-1; 8 bases are shared with TRBD2. Unmatched junction bases numbered 4, after V lost 6 bases and J lost 0 bases. Per the germline V gene, CDR1 is SGHAT and CDR2 is FQNNGV. The CDR3 extends over 15 amino acids. CDR3 bases: TGTGCCAGCAGACGCGGGGGGAGCTCCTACAATGAGCAGTTCTTC. This codes for CASRRGGSSYNEQFF.

The rearrangement links TRBV5-5 to TRBJ2-2; unclear D gene. This CDR3 spans 15 amino acids. Per the germline V gene, CDR1 is SGHKS and CDR2 is YYEKEE (reference sequence). V was trimmed by 0 bases and J by 3 bases, leaving 9 bases between them. Written as DNA, the CDR3 is TGTGCCAGCAGCTTGGTAGCCACCGACACCGGGGAGCTGTTTTTT. Its translation: CASSLVATDTGELFF.

The chain joins TRBV4-1 to TRBJ1-2, with 11 bases lining up with TRBD1. V lost 3 bases, J lost 8 bases, and 8 bases stayed unmatched. The CDR3 loop spans 15 amino acids. The V gene's germline CDR1 is MGHRA and CDR2 YSYEKL. The CDR3 spells CASSHDGQGARGYTF. DNA of the CDR3: TGCGCCAGCAGCCATGACGGACAGGGGGCGCGAGGCTACACCTTC.

This clone occurred a few times. The genes are TRBV15 and TRBJ1-6; D might be TRBD1 (6 bases). The V end lost 6 bases, the J end lost 8 bases, and 17 bases lay between the germline ends. CDR3 length equals 15 residues. The germline V gene encodes CDR1 LNHNV and CDR2 YYDKDF (reference sequence). CDR3: CATRGGRQGHSPLHF. The CDR3 coding sequence is TGTGCCACCAGAGGCGGTAGGCAGGGGCATTCACCCCTCCACTTT.

J is TRBJ2-2 and V is TRBV7-2, with 8 bases lining up with TRBD2. V shed 5 bases, J shed 9 bases, and the junction held 11 bases outside the gene matches. This CDR3 is built from 15 residues. Germline loops: CDR1 SGHTA, CDR2 FQGNSA. The CDR3 nucleotides are TGTGCCAGCAGCACGAGAGCGGGGGTGGACCGGGAGCTGTTTTTT. It yields the protein CASSTRAGVDRELFF.

The chain couples TRBV6-1 to TRBJ1-6; no firm D call. Trimming shortened V by 5 bases and J by 9 bases, and 11 bases separated the two germline ends. Germline CDR1 is MNHNS and CDR2 is SASEGT. This CDR3 is built from 13 residues. The CDR3 nucleotides read TGTGCCAGCAGTTATACCAGGAGTTCACCCCTCCACTTT. This sequence encodes CASSYTRSSPLHF.

This clone was detected a few times. V gene TRBV7-2 combines with J gene TRBJ1-5, with D hard to call. The germline gives CDR1 SGHTA, CDR2 FQGNSA. V shed 5 bases and J shed 9 bases, with 11 bases lying between them. The CDR3 spans 12 residues. CDR3 nucleotide sequence: TGTGCCAGCAGCGATAGGAAATTGCCCCAGCATTTT. Translated: CASSDRKLPQHF.

This clone has only a few counts. The CDR3: CASSRDRSTGELFF. CDR3 nucleotide sequence: TGTGCCAGTAGTAGGGACAGGTCAACCGGGGAGCTGTTTTTT. The rearrangement links TRBV19 to TRBJ2-2, with 8 bases lining up with TRBD1. CDR1 is LNHDA and CDR2 is SQIVND in the germline V gene (reference sequence). This CDR3 has 14 amino acids. Trimming took 4 bases from V and 5 from J; bases not matched to a gene: 3. The full variable domain, in which reference TRBV19 and TRBJ2-2 provide the parts outside the CDR3, is DGGITQSPKYLFRKEGQNVTLSCEQNLNHDAMYWYRQDPGQGLRLIYYSQIVNDFQKGDIAEGYSVSREKKESFPLTVTSAQKNPTAFYLCASSRDRSTGELFFGEGSRLTVL.

The chain recombines TRBV18 with TRBJ1-1, with D perhaps matching TRBD1 (6 bases). Germline V lookup: CDR1 KGHSH, CDR2 LQKENI. The CDR3 sequence is 12 residues long. The germline V and J ends were trimmed by 4 bases and 6 bases, with 9 bases remaining between them. The CDR3 DNA is TGTGCCAGCTCACTACAGGGATCTGAAGCTTTCTTT. As protein: CASSLQGSEAFF.

The chain has TRBV29-1 and TRBJ1-1; D not resolved. The CDR3 spans 13 residues. V dropped 3 bases and J dropped 0 bases, with 8 bases sitting between them. From germline, CDR1 is SQVTM and CDR2 ANQGSEA. CDR3 nucleotides: TGCAGCGTTGATCCGGGGTTGAACACTGAAGCTTTCTTT. Translated: CSVDPGLNTEAFF.

The chain is built from TRBV27 and TRBJ2-1, with TRBD1 matching 10 bases. Germline CDR1 MNHEY, CDR2 SMNVEV (reference sequence). This CDR3 has 15 residues. After removal of 5 bases from V and 2 bases from J, the junction contained 3 bases not matched to a gene. Here the CDR3 reads CASSGDRGTYNEQFF. The CDR3 coding sequence is TGTGCCAGCAGTGGGGACAGGGGCACCTACAATGAGCAGTTCTTC.

The chain has TRBV4-3 and TRBJ1-4, with 7 nucleotides matching TRBD1. Per the germline V gene, CDR1 is LGHNA and CDR2 is YSLEER. The CDR3 is 16 residues long. Trimming cost V 0 bases and J 4 bases; bases outside gene matches: 5. CDR3 sequence: CASSQDLPGGNEKLFF. In nucleotides, the CDR3 is TGCGCCAGCAGCCAAGATCTGCCAGGGGGTAATGAAAAACTGTTTTTT.